Detailed here is one T cell receptor beta chain. Germline lookup yields CDR1 LNHDA and CDR2 SQIVND (reference sequence). The CDR3 is 17 amino acids. V was clipped by 5 bases and J by 5 bases; unmatched bases: 6. The data belong to a study of blood T cell repertoires in COVID-19. The overall study: The samples span acute and convalescent COVID-19 from the United States, Italy and Spain. PBMCs, B-cell-depleted T cells, or T cells were the source of the cDNA or gDNA that made up the material.

Authors' processing steps: Amplification of reference gene primers provided the estimated nucleated cell counts. Produced via immunoSEQ multiplex PCR; TCRdb's table is partial and in-frame only. D and trimming come from the DNA, and the V and J calls and clone size come from that table. The table shows around 140,000 clones, with 80% to 85% occurring only once. This clonotype was sampled from a woman aged 55 to 70 with acute or convalescent COVID-19. The sample comprised peripheral blood. The V and J genes are TRBV19 and TRBJ2-2, with 15 bases that match TRBD2. CDR3 in DNA: TGTGCCAGTAGTCTATTTGGGACTAGCGGGAGGACCGGGGAGCTGTTTTTT. Amino acids: CASSLFGTSGRTGELFF.